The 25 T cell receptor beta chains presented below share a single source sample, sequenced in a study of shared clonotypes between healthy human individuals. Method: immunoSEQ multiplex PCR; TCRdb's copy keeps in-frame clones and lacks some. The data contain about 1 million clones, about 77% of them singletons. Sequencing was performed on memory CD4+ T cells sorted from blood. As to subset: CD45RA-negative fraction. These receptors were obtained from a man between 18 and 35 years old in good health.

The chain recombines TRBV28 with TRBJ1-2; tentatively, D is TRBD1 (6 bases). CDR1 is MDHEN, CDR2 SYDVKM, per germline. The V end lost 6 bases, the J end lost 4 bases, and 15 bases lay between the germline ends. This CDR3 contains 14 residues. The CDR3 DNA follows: TGTGCCAGCAGCGAAACAACAGGGATCTATGGCTACACCTTC. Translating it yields CASSETTGIYGYTF.

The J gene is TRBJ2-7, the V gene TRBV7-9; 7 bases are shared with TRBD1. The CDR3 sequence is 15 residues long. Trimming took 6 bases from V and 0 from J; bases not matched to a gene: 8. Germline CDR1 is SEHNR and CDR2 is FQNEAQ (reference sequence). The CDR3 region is CASSGMDRSSYEQYF. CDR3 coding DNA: TGTGCCAGCAGTGGTATGGACAGGAGCTCCTACGAGCAGTACTTC. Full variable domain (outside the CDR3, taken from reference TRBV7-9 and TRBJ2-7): DTGVSQNPRHKITKRGQNVTFRCDPISEHNRLYWYRQTLGQGPEFLTYFQNEAQLEKSRLLSDRFSAERPKGSFSTLEIQRTEQGDSAMYLCASSGMDRSSYEQYFGPGTRLTVT.

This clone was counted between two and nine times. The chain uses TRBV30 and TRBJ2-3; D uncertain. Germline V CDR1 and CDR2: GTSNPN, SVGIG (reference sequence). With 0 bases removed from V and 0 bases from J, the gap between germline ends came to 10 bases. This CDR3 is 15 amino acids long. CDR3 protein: CAWSVSLFSTDTQYF. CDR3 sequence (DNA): TGTGCCTGGAGTGTAAGTCTTTTTAGCACAGATACGCAGTATTTT.

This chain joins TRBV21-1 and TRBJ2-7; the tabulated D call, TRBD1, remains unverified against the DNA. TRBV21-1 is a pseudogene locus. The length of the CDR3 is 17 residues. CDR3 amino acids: CASTEDREVFRSYEQYF. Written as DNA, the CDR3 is TGTGCCAGCACGGAGGACAGGGAGGTTTTTAGGTCCTACGAGCAGTACTTC.

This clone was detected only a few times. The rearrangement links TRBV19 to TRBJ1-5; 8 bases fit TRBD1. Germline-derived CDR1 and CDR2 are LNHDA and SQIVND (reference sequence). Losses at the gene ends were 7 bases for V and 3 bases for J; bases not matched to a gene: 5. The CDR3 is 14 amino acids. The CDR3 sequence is CASTLGQDNQPQHF. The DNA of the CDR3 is TGTGCCAGTACCTTGGGACAGGACAATCAGCCCCAGCATTTT.

CDR3 protein: CASSLEGRNQPQHF. The DNA of the CDR3 is TGCGCCAGCAGCTTGGAAGGGAGAAATCAGCCCCAGCATTTT. The chain combines TRBV5-1 with TRBJ1-5, with unresolved D. The CDR3 has 14 amino acids. The germline V and J ends were trimmed by 0 bases and 4 bases, with 8 bases remaining between them. Germline V gene sequence: CDR1 SGHRS, CDR2 YFSETQ.

CDR3 in DNA: TGTGCCAGCAGCGGGCTCGGTTGGGGCGTCAATGAGCAGTTCTTC. Protein sequence: CASSGLGWGVNEQFF. The J gene is TRBJ2-1, the V gene TRBV9; possibly TRBD1 for D (5 bases). This CDR3 has 15 amino acids. The ends were cut back, 3 bases at V and 6 bases at J, with 16 bases in the middle. Germline values: CDR1 SGDLS, CDR2 YYNGEE.

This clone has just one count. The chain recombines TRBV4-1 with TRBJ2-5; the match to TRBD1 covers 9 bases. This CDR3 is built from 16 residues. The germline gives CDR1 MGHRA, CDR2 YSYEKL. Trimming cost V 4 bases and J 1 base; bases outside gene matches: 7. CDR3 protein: CASSPGQGGLQETQYF. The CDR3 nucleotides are TGCGCCAGCAGCCCGGGACAGGGTGGGCTCCAAGAGACCCAGTACTTC.

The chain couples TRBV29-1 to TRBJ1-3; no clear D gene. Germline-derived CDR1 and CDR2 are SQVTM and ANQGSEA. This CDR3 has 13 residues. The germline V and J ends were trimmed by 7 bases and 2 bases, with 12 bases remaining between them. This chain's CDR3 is CSAAYKAGNTIYF. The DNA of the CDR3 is TGCAGCGCTGCTTACAAGGCTGGAAACACCATATATTTT.

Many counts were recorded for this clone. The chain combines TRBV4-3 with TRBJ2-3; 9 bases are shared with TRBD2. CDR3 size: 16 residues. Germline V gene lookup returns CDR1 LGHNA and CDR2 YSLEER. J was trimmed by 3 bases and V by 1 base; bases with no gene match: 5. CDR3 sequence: CASSQGAAGGTDTQYF. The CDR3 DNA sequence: TGCGCCAGCAGCCAAGGGGCAGCGGGAGGAACAGATACGCAGTATTTT.

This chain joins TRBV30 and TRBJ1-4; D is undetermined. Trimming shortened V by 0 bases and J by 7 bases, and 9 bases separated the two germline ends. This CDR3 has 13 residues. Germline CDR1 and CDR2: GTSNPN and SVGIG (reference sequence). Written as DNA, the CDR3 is TGTGCCTGGAGTGTTCCCCCACTTGAAAAACTGTTTTTT. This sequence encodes CAWSVPPLEKLFF.

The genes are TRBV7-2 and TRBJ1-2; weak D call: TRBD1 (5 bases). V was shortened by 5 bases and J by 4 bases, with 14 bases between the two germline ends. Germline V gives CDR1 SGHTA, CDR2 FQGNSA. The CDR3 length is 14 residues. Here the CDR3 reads CASSARGGSYGYTF. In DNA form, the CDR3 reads TGTGCCAGCAGCGCCCGCGGGGGGTCCTATGGCTACACCTTC.

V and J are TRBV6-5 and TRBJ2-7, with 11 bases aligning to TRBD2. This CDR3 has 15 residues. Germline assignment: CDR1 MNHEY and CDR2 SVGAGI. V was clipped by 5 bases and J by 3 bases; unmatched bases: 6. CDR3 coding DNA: TGTGCCAGCAGTCTCAACCTAGCGGGAGGCTACGAGCAGTACTTC. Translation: CASSLNLAGGYEQYF.

The CDR3 spells CASSAQGPGTEAFF. CDR3 sequence (DNA): TGTGCCAGCAGTGCTCAAGGACCGGGGACTGAAGCTTTCTTT. The chain links TRBV6-1 to TRBJ1-1; D gene uncertain. CDR3 size: 14 residues. Germline V lookup: CDR1 MNHNS, CDR2 SASEGT. Trimming took off 4 bases at V and 5 bases at J, with 14 bases between the two ends.

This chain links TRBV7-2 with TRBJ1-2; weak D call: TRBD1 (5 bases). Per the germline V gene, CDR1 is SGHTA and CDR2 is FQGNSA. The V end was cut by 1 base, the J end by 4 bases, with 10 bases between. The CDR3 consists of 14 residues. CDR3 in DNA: TGTGCCAGCAGCTTAGGGACATTGGGCTATGGCTACACCTTC. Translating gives CASSLGTLGYGYTF.

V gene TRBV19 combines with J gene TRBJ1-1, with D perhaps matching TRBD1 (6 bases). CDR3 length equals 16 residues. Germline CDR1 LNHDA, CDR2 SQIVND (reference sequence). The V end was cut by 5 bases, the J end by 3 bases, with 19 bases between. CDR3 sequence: CASSGSRTVRDTEAFF. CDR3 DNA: TGTGCCAGTAGTGGCAGTCGGACAGTCAGGGACACTGAAGCTTTCTTT.

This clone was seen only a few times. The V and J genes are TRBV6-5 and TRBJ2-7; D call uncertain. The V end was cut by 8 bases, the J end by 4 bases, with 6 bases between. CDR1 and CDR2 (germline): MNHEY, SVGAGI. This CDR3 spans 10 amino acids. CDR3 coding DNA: TGTGCCAGCGCACATTACGAGCAGTACTTC. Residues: CASAHYEQYF.

CDR3 loop: CASTAPPGGGWDTEAFF. The DNA for the CDR3 is TGTGCCAGCACCGCCCCCCCAGGGGGTGGTTGGGACACTGAAGCTTTCTTT. This chain connects TRBV28 to TRBJ1-1; the match to TRBD1 covers 7 bases. Per germline, CDR1 MDHEN and CDR2 SYDVKM. With V trimmed by 7 bases and J by 3 bases, 17 bases remained unmatched. The CDR3 is made up of 17 amino acids.

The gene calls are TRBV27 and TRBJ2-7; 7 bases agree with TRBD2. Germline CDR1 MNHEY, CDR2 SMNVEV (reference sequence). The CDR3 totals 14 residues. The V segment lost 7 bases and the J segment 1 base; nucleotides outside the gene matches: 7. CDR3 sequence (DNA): TGTGCCAGCAAACTGGGGGAGGGTTCCTACGAGCAGTACTTC. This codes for CASKLGEGSYEQYF.

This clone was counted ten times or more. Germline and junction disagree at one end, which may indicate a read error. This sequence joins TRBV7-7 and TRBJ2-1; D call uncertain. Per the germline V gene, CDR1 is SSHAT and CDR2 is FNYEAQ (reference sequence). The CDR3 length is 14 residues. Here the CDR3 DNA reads TGTGCTAGCAGCCTCGGAAGCTCCTACAATGAGCAGTTCTTC. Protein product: CASSLGSSYNEQFF. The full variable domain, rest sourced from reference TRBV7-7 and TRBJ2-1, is GAGVSQSPRYKVTKRGQDVTLRCDPISSHATLYWYQQALGQGPEFLTYFNYEAQPDKSGLPSDRFSAERPEGSISTLTIQRTEQRDSAMYRCASSLGSSYNEQFFGPGTRLTVL.

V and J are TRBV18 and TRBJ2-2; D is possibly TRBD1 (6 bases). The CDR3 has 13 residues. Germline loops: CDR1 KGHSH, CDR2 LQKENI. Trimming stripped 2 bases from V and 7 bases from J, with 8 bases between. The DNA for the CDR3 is TGTGCCAGCTCACCAAAGGACAGCGGGGAGCTGTTTTTT. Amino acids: CASSPKDSGELFF.

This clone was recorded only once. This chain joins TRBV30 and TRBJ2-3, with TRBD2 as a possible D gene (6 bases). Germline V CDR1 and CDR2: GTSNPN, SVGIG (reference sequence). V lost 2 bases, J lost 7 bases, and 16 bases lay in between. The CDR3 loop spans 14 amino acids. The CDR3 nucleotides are TGTGCCTGGAGTTATGAGGTGGGAGGAAATACGCAGTATTTT. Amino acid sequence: CAWSYEVGGNTQYF.

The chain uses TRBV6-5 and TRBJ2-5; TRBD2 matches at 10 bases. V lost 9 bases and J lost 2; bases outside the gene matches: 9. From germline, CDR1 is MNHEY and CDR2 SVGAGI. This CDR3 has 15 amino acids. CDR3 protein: CASRTSGSRQETQYF. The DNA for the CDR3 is TGTGCCAGTCGGACTAGCGGAAGTAGGCAAGAGACCCAGTACTTC.

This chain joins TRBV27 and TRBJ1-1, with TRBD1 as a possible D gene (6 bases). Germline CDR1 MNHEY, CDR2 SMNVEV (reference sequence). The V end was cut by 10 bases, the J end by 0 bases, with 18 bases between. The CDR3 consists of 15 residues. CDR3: CATSPKRTVNTEAFF. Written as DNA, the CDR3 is TGTGCCACCAGCCCCAAACGGACAGTGAACACTGAAGCTTTCTTT.

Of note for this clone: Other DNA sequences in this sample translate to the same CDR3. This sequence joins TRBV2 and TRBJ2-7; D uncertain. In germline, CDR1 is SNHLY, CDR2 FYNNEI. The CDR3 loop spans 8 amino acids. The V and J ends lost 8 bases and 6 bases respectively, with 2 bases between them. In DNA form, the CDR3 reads TGTGCCAGCTCCGAGCAGTACTTC. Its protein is CASSEQYF.